Each of the 21 T cell receptor beta chains below was sequenced from the same sample in a study of response to subunit inactivated influenza vaccine (dated 2018 in TCRdb). Library construction relied on RT-PCR. The run used an Illumina HiSeq 2500. The raw public reads went through TCRdb reprocessing: fastp at Q25, MiXCR clone calling, in-frame beta chains kept. Each record represents a unique CDR3 protein, reported with the most common genes and DNA among its rows. The table for this sample lists 400,000 to 650,000 distinct CDR3 sequences; about 7.2% of them were counted only once. The ten largest clones take up about 12% of the sample. The input for sequencing was PBMCs from blood, taken around 2 years after vaccination. Receptors originate from a man between 50 and 69 years old who received an inactivated influenza vaccine. Donor details come from another sample of the same person, matched by shared clones.

This clonotype has more than one count but fewer than ten. The V gene is TRBV6-2 or TRBV6-3, the J gene TRBJ2-7; the match to TRBD2 covers 10 bases. The trim removed 7 bases at V and 8 bases at J, leaving 20 bases unmatched. Germline V gene data show CDR1 as MNHEY and CDR2 as SVGEGT. This CDR3 contains 17 residues. This chain's CDR3 is CASKGGTSGKNYLQQYF. CDR3 bases: TGTGCCAGCAAAGGCGGCACTAGCGGGAAGAATTACCTTCAGCAGTACTTC.

This clonotype showed up just a few times. The chain combines TRBV12-3 or TRBV12-4 with TRBJ2-2; TRBD2 matches at 13 bases. Trimming cost V 6 bases and J 7 bases; bases outside gene matches: 8. The CDR3 is 16 residues long. The CDR3 DNA follows: TGTGCCAGCAGCCCGACTAGCGGGAGGCCTGGCGGGGAGCTGTTTTTT. Translated: CASSPTSGRPGGELFF.

The rearrangement uses TRBV5-1 and TRBJ2-2; perhaps TRBD1 as D (5 bases). V dropped 0 bases and J dropped 0 bases, with 9 bases sitting between them. CDR3 length equals 16 residues. Germline lookup yields CDR1 SGHRS and CDR2 YFSETQ. The CDR3 coding sequence is TGCGCCAGCAGCTTGGGACAGCTCCCGAACACCGGGGAGCTGTTTTTT. Protein product: CASSLGQLPNTGELFF.

This sequence joins TRBV25-1 and TRBJ2-1; 9 nucleotides align to TRBD1. The junction had 9 bases not matched to a gene; V was cut back by 1 base and J by 8 bases. CDR1 and CDR2 (germline): MGHDK, SYGVNS. The CDR3 loop spans 16 amino acids. The CDR3 DNA is TGTGCCAGCAGTGAATGGAGGGGGACAGGGTCCCATGAGCAGTTCTTC. Translation: CASSEWRGTGSHEQFF.

This clonotype was observed a few times. This chain connects TRBV20-1 to TRBJ1-5; D remains unclear. The CDR3 sequence is 12 residues long. Trimming pared 3 bases from V and 5 bases from J, leaving 8 bases between. Germline CDR1 and CDR2: DFQATT and SNEGSKA (reference sequence). The DNA for the CDR3 is TGCAGTGCTAGCTTTTTGGATCAGCCCCAGCATTTT. Protein: CSASFLDQPQHF.

Written as DNA, the CDR3 is TGTGCCAGTAGAGAAACAGGGATCTCCTACAATGAGCAGTTCTTC. Amino acids: CASRETGISYNEQFF. This sequence joins TRBV19 and TRBJ2-1; a possible D gene is TRBD1 (6 bases). V was cut by 6 bases and J by 0 bases, with 12 bases left in between. The CDR3 runs to 15 residues. Germline-derived CDR1 and CDR2 are LNHDA and SQIVND (reference sequence).

This clonotype showed up just a few times. The chain carries TRBV7-2 and TRBJ1-4; 8 positions agree with TRBD1. J lost 2 bases, V lost 1 base, and 0 bases had no gene match. Germline lookup yields CDR1 SGHTA and CDR2 FQGNSA. The CDR3 loop spans 15 amino acids. The CDR3 protein is CASSLGQGTNEKLFF. CDR3 in DNA: TGTGCCAGCAGCTTAGGACAGGGGACTAATGAAAAACTGTTTTTT.

This sequence joins TRBV5-6 and TRBJ2-1; a possible D gene is TRBD2 (7 bases). The V gene lost 4 bases and the J gene lost 9 bases, with 17 bases spanning the gap. The V gene's germline CDR1 is SGHDT and CDR2 YYEEEE. The CDR3 sequence is 14 residues long. The CDR3 DNA sequence: TGTGCCAGCAGCATGGGAGGGGGAGACAGTGAGCAGTTCTTC. Residues: CASSMGGGDSEQFF.

This clonotype was counted at least ten times. The chain uses TRBV12-3 or TRBV12-4 and TRBJ2-7; D assignment may be TRBD1 or TRBD2 (5 bases each). Trimming stripped 6 bases from V and 2 bases from J, with 11 bases between. The CDR3 is made up of 13 amino acids. Here the CDR3 reads CASRGRDTYEQYF. The CDR3 DNA reads TGTGCCAGCAGGGGACGTGATACCTACGAGCAGTACTTC.

This clonotype came up many times. The chain links TRBV12-3 or TRBV12-4 to TRBJ2-7; D is uncertain. This CDR3 is 12 amino acids long. Between the trimmed V and J ends, which lost 1 base and 6 bases, there was a span of 7 bases. CDR3 loop: CASSLVPSEQYF. CDR3 coding DNA: TGTGCCAGCAGTTTAGTTCCTAGCGAGCAGTACTTC.

This clonotype was counted only a few times. This sequence joins TRBV12-3 or TRBV12-4 and TRBJ2-7; D may correspond to TRBD1 or TRBD2 (5 bases each). CDR3 length: 14 residues. Trimming shortened V by 5 bases and J by 3 bases, and 14 bases separated the two germline ends. This chain's CDR3 is CASSPRGALYEQYF. In DNA form, the CDR3 reads TGTGCCAGCAGTCCTCGAGGGGCCCTCTACGAGCAGTACTTC.

This clonotype came up a few times. V gene TRBV6-2 or TRBV6-3 combines with J gene TRBJ2-7; TRBD2 matches at 11 bases. Trimming cost V 6 bases and J 7 bases; bases outside gene matches: 11. Germline V gene data show CDR1 as MNHEY and CDR2 as SVGEGT. The CDR3 has 15 amino acids. CDR3 nucleotide sequence: TGTGCCAGCAGCCGGACTAGCGGGTCCGGTGGGGAGCAGTACTTC. It translates to CASSRTSGSGGEQYF.

The sample holds a few counts of this clonotype. The chain uses TRBV7-2 and TRBJ2-1; D uncertain. V shed 3 bases and J shed 14 bases, with 11 bases lying between them. The CDR3 totals 11 residues. Germline V gene data show CDR1 as SGHTA and CDR2 as FQGNSA. CDR3 sequence: CASSLGKRKFF. CDR3 nucleotide sequence: TGTGCCAGCAGCTTGGGGAAAAGGAAGTTCTTC.

This clonotype was recorded at least ten times. The chain carries TRBV20-1 and TRBJ2-3, with TRBD2 identical over 7 bases. Looked up from germline, CDR1 is DFQATT and CDR2 is SNEGSKA (reference sequence). V trimming: 2 bases; J trimming: 4 bases; junction bases outside the gene matches: 9. The CDR3 covers 15 residues. This chain's CDR3 is CSARFSGGYPDTQYF. CDR3 DNA sequence: TGCAGTGCTAGATTTTCGGGAGGTTACCCAGATACGCAGTATTTT.

This clonotype was observed a few times. The genes are TRBV19 and TRBJ1-1; TRBD1 is a possible D gene (6 bases). Germline V gene lookup returns CDR1 LNHDA and CDR2 SQIVND (reference sequence). The CDR3 is made up of 13 amino acids. Trimming removed 6 bases from V and 5 bases from J, with 13 bases in between. The CDR3 DNA sequence: TGTGCCAGTAGGCGGGCAGGGGAAACTGAAGCTTTCTTT. Translating it yields CASRRAGETEAFF.

Ten or more counts support this clonotype. The V call is TRBV7-9, the J call TRBJ2-1; 13 bases match TRBD2. In germline, CDR1 is SEHNR, CDR2 FQNEAQ (reference sequence). The length of the CDR3 is 16 residues. Trimming took 3 bases from V and 2 from J; bases not matched to a gene: 1. CDR3 sequence: CASSFTSGGAYNEQFF. CDR3 nucleotide sequence: TGTGCCAGCAGCTTTACTAGCGGGGGGGCCTACAATGAGCAGTTCTTC. Complete variable domain (other parts from reference TRBV7-9 and TRBJ2-1): DTGVSQNPRHKITKRGQNVTFRCDPISEHNRLYWYRQTLGQGPEFLTYFQNEAQLEKSRLLSDRFSAERPKGSFSTLEIQRTEQGDSAMYLCASSFTSGGAYNEQFFGPGTRLTVL.

This clonotype has more than one count but fewer than ten. This chain joins TRBV20-1 and TRBJ2-3; TRBD2 aligns across 11 bases. Germline CDR1 reads DFQATT; CDR2 reads SNEGSKA (reference sequence). Trimming cost V 5 bases and J 3 bases; bases outside gene matches: 7. This CDR3 is built from 15 residues. For the CDR3, the DNA is TGCAGTGCTTTAGCGGGGGGGCTCGGGACAGATACGCAGTATTTT. Residues: CSALAGGLGTDTQYF.

There are a few counts of this clonotype. The V gene is TRBV6-1, the J gene TRBJ1-3; D unclear. Germline V gene data show CDR1 as MNHNS and CDR2 as SASEGT. The CDR3 runs 19 residues. The V end was cut by 2 bases, the J end by 0 bases, with 20 bases between. The DNA for the CDR3 is TGTGCCAGCAGTGAACGGGGAGGGCCCAGCTACCTCTCTGGAAACACCATATATTTT. Translation: CASSERGGPSYLSGNTIYF.

This clonotype has a handful of counts. The genes are TRBV4-3 and TRBJ2-1; TRBD1 agrees at 7 bases. Germline V gene data show CDR1 as LGHNA and CDR2 as YSLEER. Trimming took 0 bases from V and 8 from J; bases not matched to a gene: 4. The CDR3 runs 14 residues. The chain's CDR3 is CASSQDRTGYEQFF. CDR3 bases: TGCGCCAGCAGCCAAGATCGGACAGGTTATGAGCAGTTCTTC.

This clonotype was counted only a few times. V usage is TRBV20-1 and J usage is TRBJ1-5; D not certain. The V end was cut by 0 bases, the J end by 0 bases, with 9 bases between. Germline CDR1 DFQATT, CDR2 SNEGSKA (reference sequence). The CDR3 is 15 residues long. The CDR3 DNA follows: TGCAGTGCTAGAGAGCAGTCTGATAGCAATCAGCCCCAGCATTTT. It translates to CSAREQSDSNQPQHF.

This clonotype was detected only a few times. This chain links TRBV13 with TRBJ2-7; 7 bases are a match to TRBD2. Germline CDR1 is PRHDT and CDR2 is FYEKMQ (reference sequence). This CDR3 is built from 14 residues. The ends lost 0 bases at V and 5 bases at J; junction bases unmatched: 4. The CDR3 DNA reads TGTGCCAGCAGCTTAGGACTAGCGATGAACGAGCAGTACTTC. It encodes CASSLGLAMNEQYF.